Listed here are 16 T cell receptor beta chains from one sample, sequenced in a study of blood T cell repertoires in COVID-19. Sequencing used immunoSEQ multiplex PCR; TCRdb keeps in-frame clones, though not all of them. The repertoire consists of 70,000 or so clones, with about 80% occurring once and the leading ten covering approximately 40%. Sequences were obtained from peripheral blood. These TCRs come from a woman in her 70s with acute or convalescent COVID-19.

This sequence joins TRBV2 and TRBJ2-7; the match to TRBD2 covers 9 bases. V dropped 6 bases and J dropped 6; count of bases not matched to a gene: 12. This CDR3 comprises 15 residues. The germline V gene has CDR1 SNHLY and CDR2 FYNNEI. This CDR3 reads CASRPSSGGPPEQYF. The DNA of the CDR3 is TGTGCCAGCAGGCCCTCCAGCGGGGGGCCCCCCGAGCAGTACTTC.

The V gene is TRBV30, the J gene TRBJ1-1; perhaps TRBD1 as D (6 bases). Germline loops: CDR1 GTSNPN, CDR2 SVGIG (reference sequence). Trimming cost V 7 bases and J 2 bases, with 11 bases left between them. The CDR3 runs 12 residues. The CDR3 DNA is TGTGCCTACCACAGGGCCAACACTGAAGCTTTCTTT. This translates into CAYHRANTEAFF. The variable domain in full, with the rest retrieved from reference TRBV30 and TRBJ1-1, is SQTIHQWPATLVQPVGSPLSLECTVEGTSNPNLYWYRQAAGRGLQLLFYSVGIGQISSEVPQNLSASRPQDRQFILSSKKLLLSDSGFYLCAYHRANTEAFFGQGTRLTVV.

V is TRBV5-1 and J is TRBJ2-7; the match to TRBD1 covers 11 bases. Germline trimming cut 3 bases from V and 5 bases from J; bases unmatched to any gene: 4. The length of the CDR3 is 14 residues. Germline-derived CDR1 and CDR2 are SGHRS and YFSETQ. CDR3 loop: CASSWGQGVNEQYF. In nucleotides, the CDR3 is TGCGCCAGCAGCTGGGGACAGGGGGTGAACGAGCAGTACTTC.

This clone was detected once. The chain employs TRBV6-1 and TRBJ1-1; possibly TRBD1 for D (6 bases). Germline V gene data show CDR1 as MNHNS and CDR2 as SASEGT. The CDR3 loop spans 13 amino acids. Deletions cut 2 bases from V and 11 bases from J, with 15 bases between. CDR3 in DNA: TGTGCCAGCAGTGAACCCCAGGGTCAGGGGGCTTTCTTT. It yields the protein CASSEPQGQGAFF.

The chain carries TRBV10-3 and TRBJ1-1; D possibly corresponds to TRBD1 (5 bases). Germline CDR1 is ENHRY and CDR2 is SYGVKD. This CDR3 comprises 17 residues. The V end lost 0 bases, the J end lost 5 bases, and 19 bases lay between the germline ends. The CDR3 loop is CAISESWVAGRPTEAFF. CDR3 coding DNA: TGTGCCATCAGTGAGTCTTGGGTGGCAGGGCGTCCGACTGAAGCTTTCTTT.

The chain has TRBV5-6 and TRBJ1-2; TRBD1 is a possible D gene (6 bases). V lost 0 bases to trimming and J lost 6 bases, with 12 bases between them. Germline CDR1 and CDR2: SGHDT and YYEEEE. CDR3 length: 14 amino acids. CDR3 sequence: CASSLVAGDHGYTF. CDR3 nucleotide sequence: TGTGCCAGCAGCTTGGTGGCAGGGGATCATGGCTACACCTTC.

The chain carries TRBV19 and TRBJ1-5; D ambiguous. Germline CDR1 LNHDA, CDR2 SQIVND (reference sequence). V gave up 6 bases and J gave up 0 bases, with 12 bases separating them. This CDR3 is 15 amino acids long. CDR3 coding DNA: TGTGCCAGTAGCAGAATGCGGTATAGCAATCAGCCCCAGCATTTT. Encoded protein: CASSRMRYSNQPQHF.

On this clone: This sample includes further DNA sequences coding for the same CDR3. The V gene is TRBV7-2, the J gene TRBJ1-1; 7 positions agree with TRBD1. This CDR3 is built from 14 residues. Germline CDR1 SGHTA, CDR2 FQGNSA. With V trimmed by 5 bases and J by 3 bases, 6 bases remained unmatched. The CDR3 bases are TGTGCCAGCAGCCAACAAACAGGGGACACTGAAGCTTTCTTT. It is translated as CASSQQTGDTEAFF. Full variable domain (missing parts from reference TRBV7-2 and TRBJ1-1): GAGVSQSPSNKVTEKGKDVELRCDPISGHTALYWYRQSLGQGLEFLIYFQGNSAPDKSGLPSDRFSAERTGGSVSTLTIQRTQQEDSAVYLCASSQQTGDTEAFFGQGTRLTVV.

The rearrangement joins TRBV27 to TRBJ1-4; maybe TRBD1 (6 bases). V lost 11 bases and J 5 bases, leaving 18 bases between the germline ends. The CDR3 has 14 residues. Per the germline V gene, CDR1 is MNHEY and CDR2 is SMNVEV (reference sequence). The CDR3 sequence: CAVNPAGVNEKLFF. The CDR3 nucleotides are TGTGCCGTCAACCCCGCAGGGGTAAATGAAAAACTGTTTTTT. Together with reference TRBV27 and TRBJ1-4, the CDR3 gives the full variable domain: EAQVTQNPRYLITVTGKKLTVTCSQNMNHEYMSWYRQDPGLGLRQIYYSMNVEVTDKGDVPEGYKVSRKEKRNFPLILESPSPNQTSLYFCAVNPAGVNEKLFFGSGTQLSVL.

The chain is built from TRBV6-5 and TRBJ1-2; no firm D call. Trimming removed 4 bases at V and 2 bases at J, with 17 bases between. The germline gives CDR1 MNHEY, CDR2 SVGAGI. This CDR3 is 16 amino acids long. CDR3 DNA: TGTGCCAGCAGTTCCCGTCCCCCGAAGGAGAACTATGGCTACACCTTC. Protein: CASSSRPPKENYGYTF.

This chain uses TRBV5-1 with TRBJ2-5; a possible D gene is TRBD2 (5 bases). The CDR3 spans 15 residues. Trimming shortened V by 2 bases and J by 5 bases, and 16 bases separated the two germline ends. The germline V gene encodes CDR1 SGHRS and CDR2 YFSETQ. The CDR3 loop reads CASSFSPAAGETQYF. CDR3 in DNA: TGCGCCAGCAGCTTTTCCCCAGCCGCGGGTGAGACCCAGTACTTC.

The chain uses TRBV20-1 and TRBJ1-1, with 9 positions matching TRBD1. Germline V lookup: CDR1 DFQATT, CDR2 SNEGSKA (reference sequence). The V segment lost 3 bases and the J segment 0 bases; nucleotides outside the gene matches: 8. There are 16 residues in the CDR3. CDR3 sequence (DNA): TGCAGTGCTAGTGGGGGACAGGGAAAGATGAACACTGAAGCTTTCTTT. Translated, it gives CSASGGQGKMNTEAFF.

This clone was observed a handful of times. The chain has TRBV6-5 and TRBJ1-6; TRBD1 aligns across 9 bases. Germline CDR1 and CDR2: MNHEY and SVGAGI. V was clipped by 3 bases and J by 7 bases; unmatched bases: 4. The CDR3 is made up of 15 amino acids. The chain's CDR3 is CASSYFTGGNSPLHF. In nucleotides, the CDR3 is TGTGCCAGCAGTTATTTCACAGGGGGCAATTCACCCCTCCACTTT.

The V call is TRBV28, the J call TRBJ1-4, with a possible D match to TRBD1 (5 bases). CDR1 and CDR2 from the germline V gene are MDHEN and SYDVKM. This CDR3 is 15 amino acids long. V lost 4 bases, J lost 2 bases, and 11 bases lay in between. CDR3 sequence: CASSSGGLTNEKLFF. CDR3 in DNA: TGTGCCAGCAGTTCCGGGGGTTTGACTAATGAAAAACTGTTTTTT.

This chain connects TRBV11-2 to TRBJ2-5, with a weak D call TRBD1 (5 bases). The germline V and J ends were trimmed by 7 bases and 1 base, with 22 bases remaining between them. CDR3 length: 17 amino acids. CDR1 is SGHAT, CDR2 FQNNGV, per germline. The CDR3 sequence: CASTLGVSDHRQETQYF. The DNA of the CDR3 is TGTGCCAGCACCCTAGGGGTGAGCGACCACCGCCAAGAGACCCAGTACTTC. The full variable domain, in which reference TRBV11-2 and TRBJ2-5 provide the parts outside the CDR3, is EAGVAQSPRYKIIEKRQSVAFWCNPISGHATLYWYQQILGQGPKLLIQFQNNGVVDDSQLPKDRFSAERLKGVDSTLKIQPAKLEDSAVYLCASTLGVSDHRQETQYFGPGTRLLVL.

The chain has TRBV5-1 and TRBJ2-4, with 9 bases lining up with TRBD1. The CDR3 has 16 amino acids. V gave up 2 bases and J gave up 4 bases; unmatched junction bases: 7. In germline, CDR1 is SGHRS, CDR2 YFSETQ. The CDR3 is CASSLPGQGTKNIQYF. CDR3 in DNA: TGCGCCAGCAGCTTACCGGGACAGGGAACAAAAAACATTCAGTACTTC.